Below are 10 T cell receptor beta chains sequenced from a single sample in a study of follicular helper T cells after annual influenza vaccination. Time point specified: 2015-2016 season, 7 days after influenza vaccination. Assay: immunoSEQ multiplex PCR; the TCRdb copy retains only in-frame clones and omits some. Among around 6,400 clones listed, around nine tenths were seen once. The material was CXCR5+ CD38- circulating T follicular helper cells from blood, obtained 7 days after influenza vaccination. Specified subset: circulating Tfh, non-naive CD4+CXCR5+PD-1+ (ICOS+CD38+ or ICOS-CD38-). The source is an adult who received the influenza vaccine.

V usage is TRBV7-9 and J usage is TRBJ1-4; no firm D call. This CDR3 is 14 amino acids long. Trimming took 7 bases from V and 12 from J, leaving 21 bases between them. Germline lookup yields CDR1 SEHNR and CDR2 FQNEAQ (reference sequence). This CDR3 is CASTTSRLGGELFF. The CDR3 DNA sequence: TGTGCCAGCACTACATCGAGATTGGGTGGGGAACTGTTTTTT.

CDR3 sequence: CASSLKTGAHYEQYF. The CDR3 DNA reads TGTGCCAGCAGCTTAAAGACAGGGGCACATTACGAGCAGTACTTC. The gene calls are TRBV7-2 and TRBJ2-7; 8 bases agree with TRBD1. The CDR3 loop spans 15 amino acids. V was pared by 2 bases and J by 4 bases, with 7 bases of the junction left unmatched. Germline loops: CDR1 SGHTA, CDR2 FQGNSA.

This chain connects TRBV5-1 to TRBJ2-3, with 8 bases lining up with TRBD2. CDR1 is SGHRS, CDR2 YFSETQ, per germline. V was clipped by 2 bases and J by 6 bases; unmatched bases: 5. The CDR3 consists of 14 residues. The CDR3 region has the DNA TGCGCCAGCAGCTTTGAGCGGGAGTTGGATACGCAGTATTTT. Its protein is CASSFERELDTQYF.

V is TRBV29-1 and J is TRBJ1-1; TRBD1 aligns across 7 bases. This CDR3 spans 14 amino acids. Germline V gives CDR1 SQVTM, CDR2 ANQGSEA. Germline trimming cut 2 bases from V and 6 bases from J; bases unmatched to any gene: 9. CDR3: CSVEQGGSNSEAFF. The CDR3 DNA reads as TGCAGCGTTGAACAGGGGGGGAGTAATTCTGAAGCTTTCTTT.

V is TRBV19 and J is TRBJ2-6; D is possibly TRBD1 (5 bases). CDR1 LNHDA and CDR2 SQIVND come from the germline V gene (reference sequence). V lost 9 bases and J lost 0, with 9 bases in between. The CDR3 has 14 amino acids. The CDR3 sequence is CASVDSSGANVLTF. The CDR3 DNA is TGTGCCAGCGTAGACAGCTCTGGGGCCAACGTCCTGACTTTC. Full variable domain (remainder filled in from reference TRBV19 and TRBJ2-6): DGGITQSPKYLFRKEGQNVTLSCEQNLNHDAMYWYRQDPGQGLRLIYYSQIVNDFQKGDIAEGYSVSREKKESFPLTVTSAQKNPTAFYLCASVDSSGANVLTFGAGSRLTVL.

This sequence joins TRBV19 and TRBJ2-5, with D perhaps assigned TRBD1 or TRBD2 (7 bases each). The germline V gene encodes CDR1 LNHDA and CDR2 SQIVND (reference sequence). Trimming left V 6 bases short and J 0 bases short, with 20 bases between. The CDR3 contains 17 residues. For the CDR3, the DNA is TGTGCCAGTAGAAACAGGGGCAGCGGGAAGAACCAAGAGACCCAGTACTTC. Its translation: CASRNRGSGKNQETQYF.

The chain couples TRBV27 to TRBJ2-1; 13 bases map to TRBD2. The germline V gene encodes CDR1 MNHEY and CDR2 SMNVEV (reference sequence). The CDR3 totals 16 residues. V was clipped by 5 bases and J by 3 bases; unmatched bases: 4. CDR3 nucleotide sequence: TGTGCCAGCAGTCCGGGGACTAGCGGGAACTACAATGAGCAGTTCTTC. As protein: CASSPGTSGNYNEQFF.

V is TRBV7-2 and J is TRBJ2-1; TRBD1 is a possible D gene (6 bases). This CDR3 has 14 residues. With 4 bases removed from V and 9 bases from J, the gap between germline ends came to 16 bases. The germline CDR1 and CDR2 sequences are SGHTA and FQGNSA. Here the CDR3 DNA reads TGTGCCAGCAGCTGGGGGCCCTCGGGGCGTGAGCAGTTCTTC. Protein: CASSWGPSGREQFF.

This chain uses TRBV28 with TRBJ2-2; 10 bases match TRBD2. The CDR3 spans 15 residues. CDR1 is MDHEN, CDR2 SYDVKM, per germline. V dropped 10 bases and J dropped 0; count of bases not matched to a gene: 5. CDR3 region: CAIPSGSANTGELFF. As DNA, the CDR3 is TGTGCCATCCCTAGCGGGAGTGCGAACACCGGGGAGCTGTTTTTT.

The chain combines TRBV7-2 with TRBJ2-3; D gene unclear. The V end lost 3 bases, the J end lost 0 bases, and 1 base lay between the germline ends. Germline V CDR1 and CDR2: SGHTA, FQGNSA. CDR3 length equals 12 residues. CDR3 nucleotides: TGTGCCAGCAGCTTTAGCACAGATACGCAGTATTTT. This translates into CASSFSTDTQYF.